This T cell receptor beta chain was recovered during a study of early T cells in non-severe SARS-CoV-2 infection. This clonotype was recorded at least ten times. TCRdb processed the 5' RACE reads anew with MiXCR; each CDR3 protein has one entry. The table shows tens of thousands of distinct CDR3 sequences, with 9% to 9.5% occurring only once. Sequencing was performed on whole blood. This TCR was sampled from an adult who was a healthcare worker with PCR-confirmed SARS-CoV-2 infection or an uninfected control (not recorded which).

CDR3 loop: CAISETFQAGIADTQYF. The DNA of the CDR3 is TGTGCCATCAGTGAGACGTTTCAGGCAGGGATCGCAGATACGCAGTATTTT. J is TRBJ2-3 and V is TRBV10-3; D may be TRBD1 (5 bases). Germline CDR1 reads ENHRY; CDR2 reads SYGVKD. Trimming left V 2 bases short and J 4 bases short, with 19 bases between. The CDR3 consists of 17 residues.